This TCR beta chain appears in the sequencing data of a study of cytomegalovirus exposure and HLA in healthy donors (dated by TCRdb to the late 2010s). For the wider study: An earlier analysis of several hundred of the donors reported 250 to 350 Gb of sequence data and 90 million to 120 million unique TCR beta sequences obtained from around 190 million T cells. In the later analysis, no new phenotypic data were used to find candidate immune exposures; instead, reliance was placed on TCR beta sequences and their occurrence across donors. Among the roughly 370 genotyped donors, around 79% belonged to the genetic ancestry cluster associated with self-reported Caucasian donors. A separate validation cohort of roughly 120 different subjects was used in addition to the approximately 670-subject first cohort. Approximately 310 gigabases of sequencing data and roughly 81 million unique TCR sequences made up an early release that covered 640 HLA-typed donors. Using immunosequencing, the study profiled T cell repertoires from around 670 subjects and related those repertoires to cytomegalovirus serostatus. To predict cytomegalovirus infection status, the study brought together high-throughput TCR immunosequencing, statistical association of individual TCRs with disease status, and machine learning. Because of strong linkage in the cohort, 4 to 6 DR-DQ haplotypes were treated as single units for association and clustering. Donor age, sex, ethnicity and CMV serostatus were compiled alongside the repertoire data. To study patterns of TCR occurrence, a later analysis re-analyzed previously published TCR beta repertoires from 666 donors and added high-resolution HLA genotyping. HLA typing included class I and class II loci at four-digit resolution. To decide whether each TCR beta V gene segment behaved as functional or pseudogenic, an earlier analysis of approximately 590 of the donors relied on high-throughput TCR beta sequencing. Typing coverage differed by locus: A, B, C, DRB1 and DQB1 were typed in roughly 629-630 donors, DQA1 in about 510, DPA1 in some 570, and DPB1 in 450 to 480. The study aimed to test whether cataloging public T cell receptors could reveal signatures of past pathogen exposure. Genome-wide SNP genotypes for about 55% of the roughly 670 donors were used in a later genetic analysis, which treated that subset as a discovery cohort. Every discovery cohort repertoire had been produced on one sequencing platform. On average, around 240,000 unique TCR beta nucleotide sequences were sequenced per donor among more than 350 genotyped donors of the cohort, with roughly a sixth of those sequences being non-productive. General study outcomes and caveats: A few of the identified cytomegalovirus-associated TCR beta chains were confirmed in vitro to be specific for cytomegalovirus antigens. At a false discovery rate of 0.05, a later analysis linked roughly 17,000 TCR beta sequences to specific HLA alleles. The sequencing pipeline was judged likely to have produced a cluster of highly shared sequence variants as a technical artifact. Over 15 rarely observed V segments, including chromosome 9 orphons, were excluded from the earlier analysis of about 500 of the donors because counts were too low. Strong co-occurrence of HLA alleles, especially DR and DQ, made assigning TCR associations to individual alleles difficult. A further reported finding was that TCR beta sequences accurately predicted the HLA-A and HLA-B alleles for most subjects in the first cohort. Compared with the 666-donor mean, donors in an Asian-associated ancestry cluster had fewer N-insertions in productive TCRs, according to a later genetic analysis. A later analysis found that HLA-associated TCR beta chains were more clonally expanded and had lower generation probabilities than equally common non-associated chains. Broadly in line with IMGT annotations, most TCR beta V segments showed up in productive rearrangements about 87% or about 30% of the time in an earlier analysis of under 700 of the donors. The cohort was sequenced for TCR beta chains only, and without alpha or paired-chain data the features that could be detected were limited. According to a later analysis, TCR association rates differed among HLA loci, with DRB1 alleles showing the most associated TCRs and HLA-C alleles showing the fewest. While some public TCRs were present in many individuals, most TCR sequences turned up only very rarely across donors. It was suggested by the authors that the approach could potentially be generalized to other disease states and immunological phenotypes. Cytomegalovirus status was reported to be diagnosed by the classifier with high specificity and sensitivity in both the original and validation cohorts. A later analysis found that most CMV-associated TCR beta chains appeared HLA-restricted, with HLA associations seemingly driven largely by CMV exposure. A later analysis reported that several top co-occurrence clusters appeared linked to parvovirus B19, influenza, CMV and Epstein-Barr virus. For the cohort, immune exposure information was limited to CMV serostatus. In a later genetic analysis, a missense DCLRE1C variant was associated with V-gene and J-gene trimming of TCR beta chains, and the association was replicated in an independent cohort. Linkage disequilibrium might explain the correlated functional status among segregating V segments, but an unknown experimental factor could not be ruled out. The study listed 150 to 200 TCR beta chains as associated with cytomegalovirus. Because HLA typing was missing for some donors at each locus, association tests included only the typed subset. The presence/absence analyses assumed that sequencing depth was roughly uniform across donors, and that assumption may not be true.

The library was generated by the immunoSEQ multiplex PCR assay. For the multiplex PCR, a mixture combining 60 forward primers for TCR Vbeta segments and 13 reverse primers for TCR Jbeta segments was used. The CDR3 region of rearranged TCR beta genes was amplified from genomic DNA by a multiplex PCR assay. The amplified TCR beta libraries were sequenced on the Illumina HiSeq System as 87-base-pair reads. As for the original processing: In a later analysis, about 80 million unique TCR beta chains were counted across the 650 to 750 repertoires, and around 10 million of these chains were shared by at least two donors. Raw reads were error-corrected and collapsed into unique sequences with a nearest-neighbor algorithm that merged closely related sequences to remove PCR and sequencing errors. V, D and J gene segments were assigned by aligning CDR3 sequences to IMGT reference sequences. Each retained sequence needed at least a six-nucleotide match to both a V gene segment and a J gene segment. A rearrangement counted as productive if the CDR3 had no stop codons and remained in frame with V and J, and every other rearrangement counted as non-productive. Following IMGT convention, CDR3 was defined as the stretch from the second conserved V-encoded cysteine up to the conserved J-encoded phenylalanine. The earlier analysis of 587 of the donors excluded sequences that lacked an unambiguous match to a single V gene segment. In an earlier analysis of a few hundred of the donors, a V segment was called functional when productive rearrangements were above 56.7%, and segregating when the standard deviation between donors exceeded 5%. A statistical classification framework was developed to diagnose cytomegalovirus status using the catalog of TCR beta chain sequences. In a later analysis, V and J genes were assigned by comparing TCR nucleotide sequences against IMGT/GENE-DB human TR gene sequences. In a later analysis, CDR3 sequences and most-parsimonious VDJ recombination scenarios were assigned using the TCRdist pipeline. In a later analysis, every TCR beta chain was defined by the combination of its CDR3 amino acid sequence and its V-gene family, and reads without a unique V-gene family were dropped. As a way to deal with suspected cross-contamination and a sequencing artifact, a later analysis dropped nearly 600 nucleotide sequences that were highly shared and had low generation probability. A later analysis calculated a clonal expansion index for each public chain from normalized within-repertoire ranks of inferred template counts. In a later analysis, generation probabilities were computed using a VDJ recombination model fitted to out-of-frame rearrangements, and the results were checked against IGoR. Hypergeometric tests were used in a later analysis to score TCR-TCR, TCR-HLA and TCR-CMV co-occurrence, with a repertoire-size bias correction applied to the TCR pairs. In a later analysis, false discovery rates were estimated by permuting HLA or CMV assignments 20 times. In a later analysis, co-occurring TCRs were grouped using DBSCAN, and TCRdist sequence similarity was added for clustering within HLA-allele-positive subsets. Repertoires with fewer than 30,000 or more than 120,000 public chains, plus five repertoires with anomalous nucleotide sharing, were excluded from co-occurrence clustering. TCRdb obtained this table from immuneACCESS and retained in-frame rearrangements with V and J assigned. These tables miss some clones; where compared with another copy, unresolved V genes account for less than half of the shortfall, and the remainder is unexplained. That table is the source of V, J and clone size, and D and trimming were worked out from the DNA. The sample has 100,000 to 150,000 clones on record, over 65% of them singletons. The top ten constitute 3.5% to 4.5% of the sample.

In total, roughly 710 healthy bone marrow donors made up the cohort. At the time of sampling, all cohort members were nominally healthy, though unrecorded immune exposures were likely present. The donor tested CMV seropositive, placing the donor among the approximately 290 seropositive members of the cohort. A peripheral blood sample was provided by each donor, and peripheral blood mononuclear cells were used for TCR beta sequencing. Genomic DNA was extracted from the blood cell samples with the Qiagen DNeasy Blood Extraction Kit. A remark on this clone: Its antigen target is currently unknown. No base quality values were provided; no much bigger clone lies one nucleotide off.

The receptor was isolated from a man aged 35 to 55 in good health and CMV-seropositive. Sequencing was carried out using PBMCs.

CDR3 reads: CASSVDPTNYGYTF. The DNA sequence reads TGTGCCAGCAGCGTAGATCCTACTAACTATGGCTACACCTTC. Recombination linked TRBV9 to TRBJ1-2; no D segment can be confidently identified. Counted from cysteine to phenylalanine, this CDR3 has 14 amino acids. Kept here is only the CDR3 DNA, which spans 42 bases and is read in frame from base 1. V is pared back by 0 bases and J by 0 bases, with 6 bases lying between the germline termini. CDR1 SGDLS and CDR2 YYNGEE are derived from the germline V gene.